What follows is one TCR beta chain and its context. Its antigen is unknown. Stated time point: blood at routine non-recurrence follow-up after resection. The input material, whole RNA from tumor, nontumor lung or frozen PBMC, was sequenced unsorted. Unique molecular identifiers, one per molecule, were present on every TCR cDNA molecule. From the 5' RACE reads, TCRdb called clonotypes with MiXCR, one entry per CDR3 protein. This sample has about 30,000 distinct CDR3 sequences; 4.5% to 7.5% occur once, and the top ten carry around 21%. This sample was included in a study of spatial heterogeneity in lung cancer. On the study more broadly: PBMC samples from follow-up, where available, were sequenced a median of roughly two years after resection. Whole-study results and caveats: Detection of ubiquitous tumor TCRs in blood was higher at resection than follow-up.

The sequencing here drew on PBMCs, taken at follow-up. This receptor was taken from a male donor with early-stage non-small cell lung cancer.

The CDR3 loop reads CASSFDLGTEAFF. CDR3 nucleotide sequence: TGTGCCAGCAGTTTCGACTTAGGAACTGAAGCTTTCTTT. The chain combines TRBV12-3 or TRBV12-4 with TRBJ1-1; no definite D call. V was trimmed by 3 bases and J by 5 bases, leaving 10 bases between them. The CDR3 runs 13 residues.